The 17 T cell receptor beta chains given below trace back to one sample, sequenced in a study of blood T cells in healthy people across ages. Primers used in a second PCR of roughly 6 to 11 cycles were a sample-barcoded 5' primer and a J-beta primer mix. TCRdb itself ran the 5' RACE reads through MiXCR, one entry per CDR3 protein. The data show some 1.7 million distinct CDR3 sequences, over 25% seen once. The sample comprised blood. These receptors were collected from a young woman in good health.

A few counts support this clonotype. J is TRBJ2-7 and V is TRBV7-2, with 7 nucleotides matching TRBD2. The V gene's germline CDR1 is SGHTA and CDR2 FQGNSA. The CDR3 sequence is 15 residues long. Trimming took 5 bases from V and 3 from J; bases not matched to a gene: 10. The CDR3 sequence is CASSPRWRGNYEQYF. CDR3 nucleotide sequence: TGTGCCAGCAGCCCACGTTGGCGGGGGAACTACGAGCAGTACTTC.

CDR3 in amino acids: CASSQLTGLEQYF. The CDR3, as DNA: TGTGCCAGCAGCCAATTAACAGGGCTTGAGCAGTACTTC. This rearrangement joins TRBV3-1 to TRBJ2-7; tentative D call: TRBD1 (6 bases). The CDR3 is 13 residues long. The germline CDR1 and CDR2 sequences are LGHDT and YNNKEL (reference sequence). Trimming left V 2 bases short and J 7 bases short, with 12 bases between.

The chain employs TRBV9 and TRBJ2-5, with 9 bases lining up with TRBD2. CDR1 is SGDLS and CDR2 is YYNGEE in the germline V gene. The CDR3 runs 15 residues. V was pared by 4 bases and J by 11 bases, with 15 bases of the junction left unmatched. The CDR3 nucleotides read TGTGCCAGCAGCCCTCTAGCGGGGCCTCTCAATGAGCAGTACTTC. Its protein is CASSPLAGPLNEQYF.

The chain employs TRBV7-9 and TRBJ1-5, with D perhaps TRBD1 (5 bases). The ends were cut back, 5 bases at V and 4 bases at J, with 12 bases in the middle. The germline V gene has CDR1 SEHNR and CDR2 FQNEAQ (reference sequence). The CDR3 is 14 residues long. In nucleotides, the CDR3 is TGTGCCAGCAGCCCCCTGTGGGGGAATCAGCCCCAGCATTTT. This translates into CASSPLWGNQPQHF.

In this sample, this clonotype turned up many times. V and J are TRBV6-5 and TRBJ2-5, with D perhaps matching TRBD2 (5 bases). Trimming left V 0 bases short and J 5 bases short, with 28 bases between. The CDR3 totals 20 residues. Germline V lookup: CDR1 MNHEY, CDR2 SVGAGI. The CDR3 protein is CASSYSIVSVRARGHETQYF. CDR3 nucleotide sequence: TGTGCCAGCAGTTACTCGATCGTATCCGTCCGGGCCCGCGGGCACGAGACCCAGTACTTC.

V usage is TRBV7-2 and J usage is TRBJ1-2; D call uncertain. The CDR3 extends over 17 amino acids. Germline values: CDR1 SGHTA, CDR2 FQGNSA. V was pared by 5 bases and J by 5 bases, with 24 bases between. The CDR3 DNA sequence: TGTGCCAGCAGCCCAAGAGGGAGCGAATGGGAAGGATATGGCTACACCTTC. This encodes CASSPRGSEWEGYGYTF.

This clonotype was seen only a few times. This chain joins TRBV4-3 and TRBJ2-1, with a weak D call TRBD2 (5 bases). The CDR3 has 17 amino acids. Looked up from germline, CDR1 is LGHNA and CDR2 is YSLEER. With 0 bases removed from V and 6 bases from J, the gap between germline ends came to 18 bases. DNA of the CDR3: TGCGCCAGCAGCCAAGATGGGCGAACTACCGGGGTCAATGAGCAGTTCTTC. Encoded protein: CASSQDGRTTGVNEQFF.

V usage is TRBV27 and J usage is TRBJ2-7, with 7 bases identical to TRBD1. The CDR3 sequence is 14 residues long. V shed 8 bases and J 1 base; nucleotides not matched to a gene: 8. CDR1 and CDR2 from the germline V gene are MNHEY and SMNVEV (reference sequence). The chain's CDR3 is CASRTGTVSYEQYF. In DNA form, the CDR3 reads TGTGCCAGCCGAACCGGGACAGTTTCCTACGAGCAGTACTTC.

The genes are TRBV20-1 and TRBJ2-2; D gene unclear. V lost 1 base and J 2 bases, leaving 8 bases between the germline ends. CDR1 is DFQATT and CDR2 is SNEGSKA in the germline V gene (reference sequence). This CDR3 is 14 amino acids long. The CDR3 DNA sequence: TGCAGTGCTAGAGGACGAGCTAACACCGGGGAGCTGTTTTTT. Residues: CSARGRANTGELFF.

This sequence joins TRBV29-1 and TRBJ2-1, with 13 bases that match TRBD2. The CDR3 length is 16 residues. With V trimmed by 6 bases and J by 9 bases, 14 bases remained unmatched. CDR1 is SQVTM, CDR2 ANQGSEA, per germline. This CDR3 is CSVTELAGGPWGEQFF. The DNA of the CDR3 is TGCAGCGTCACCGAACTAGCGGGGGGGCCTTGGGGTGAGCAGTTCTTC.

J is TRBJ2-7 and V is TRBV4-2; 12 bases agree with TRBD2. Germline CDR1 and CDR2: LGHNA and YNFKEQ. V shed 4 bases and J 0 bases; nucleotides not matched to a gene: 10. This CDR3 is 18 amino acids long. The CDR3 loop is CASSLSGLAGWISYEQYF. In DNA, the CDR3 is TGTGCCAGCAGCCTCTCCGGACTAGCGGGGTGGATCTCCTACGAGCAGTACTTC.

The chain uses TRBV28 and TRBJ1-5, with D maybe TRBD1 (5 bases). The CDR3 consists of 14 residues. Trimming removed 6 bases at V and 3 bases at J, with 12 bases between. Germline CDR1 is MDHEN and CDR2 is SYDVKM. The CDR3: CASSPTEFNQPQHF. The DNA for the CDR3 is TGTGCCAGCAGCCCGACAGAGTTCAATCAGCCCCAGCATTTT.

This clonotype was found a few times. CDR3 amino acids: CASSLPRDRFEETQYF. CDR3 coding DNA: TGCGCCAGCAGCTTGCCCCGGGACAGGTTTGAAGAGACCCAGTACTTC. This sequence joins TRBV5-1 and TRBJ2-5; 8 bases agree with TRBD1. The V and J ends lost 1 base and 3 bases, in that order; junction bases with no gene match: 8. CDR1 is SGHRS and CDR2 is YFSETQ in the germline V gene. This CDR3 has 16 residues.

The V and J genes are TRBV11-2 and TRBJ2-1, with TRBD1 matching over 8 bases. The CDR3 spans 14 residues. CDR1 SGHAT and CDR2 FQNNGV come from the germline V gene. Trimming cost V 5 bases and J 7 bases; bases outside gene matches: 7. As DNA, the CDR3 is TGTGCCAGCAGCCATGGGACAGGAGAGAATGAGCAGTTCTTC. It translates to CASSHGTGENEQFF.

Details on this clonotype: At one boundary the junction diverges from the germline segment, which might be a read error. The chain has TRBV18 and TRBJ1-4; D is perhaps TRBD1 (5 bases). CDR1 is KGHSH and CDR2 is LQKENI in the germline V gene. The CDR3 loop spans 14 amino acids. The CDR3 coding sequence is TGTGCCAGCTCCCCTCCGGAAGACAGCGAAAAGCTGTTTTTT. This translates into CASSPPEDSEKLFF.

The chain couples TRBV5-8 to TRBJ1-1, with D hard to call. V was cut by 0 bases and J by 0 bases, with 9 bases left in between. Germline CDR1 reads SGHTS; CDR2 reads YDEGEE. The CDR3 consists of 15 residues. The CDR3 DNA follows: TGTGCCAGCAGCTTGGGGGTAGTTTTGAACACTGAAGCTTTCTTT. Translated, it gives CASSLGVVLNTEAFF. The full variable domain, rest sourced from reference TRBV5-8 and TRBJ1-1, is EAGVTQSPTHLIKTRGQQATLRCSPISGHTSVYWYQQALGLGLQFLLWYDEGEERNRGNFPPRFSGRQFPNYSSELNVNALELEDSALYLCASSLGVVLNTEAFFGQGTRLTVV.

As concerns this clonotype: Being one base from a much bigger clone, this may be a read error. This chain uses TRBV7-2 with TRBJ2-7, with 8 nucleotides matching TRBD2. The germline V gene encodes CDR1 SGHTA and CDR2 FQGNSA. The CDR3 loop spans 15 amino acids. After removal of 5 bases from V and 3 bases from J, the junction contained 9 bases not matched to a gene. In nucleotides, the CDR3 is TGTGCCAGCAGCCGACGGGGGGGGGACTACTACGAGCAGTACTTC. This sequence encodes CASSRRGGDYYEQYF.